The entry below gives a single T cell receptor beta chain sequence along with its context. Germline CDR1 reads PRHDT; CDR2 reads FYEKMQ (reference sequence). The CDR3 covers 17 residues. V gave up 0 bases and J gave up 2 bases, with 14 bases separating them. These data come from a study of PD-L1 blockade in urothelial cancer. Study background: Patients had undergone 0 to 3 prior chemotherapy regimens.

As for time point: pretreatment peripheral blood. Assay used: immunoSEQ multiplex PCR; TCRdb lists only in-frame clones, some missing. The table includes tens of thousands of clones, roughly 84% detected once. This receptor was taken from a man in his sixties with urothelial cancer. The V call is TRBV13, the J call TRBJ1-3; D possibly corresponds to TRBD1 (6 bases). This specimen consisted of PBMCs, obtained around atezolizumab (anti-PD-L1) treatment. CDR3 region: CASSLGSGTSAGNTIYF. CDR3 in DNA: TGTGCCAGCAGCTTAGGCTCCGGGACAAGTGCTGGAAACACCATATATTTT.